This passage covers 24 T cell receptor beta chains from one sample sequenced in a study of T-cell reconstitution after alpha-beta-depleted transplantation in children. Unique molecular identifiers were incorporated during preparation of the TCRbeta library. Each CDR3 protein is one row after TCRdb ran MiXCR on the PCR reads. The table has about 640,000 distinct CDR3 sequences, roughly 17% seen once. The sequenced sample was PBMCs from the stem cell graft donor, obtained from the stem cell graft. Receptors were obtained from a human donor who donated a stem cell graft to a child with acute myeloid leukemia.

V usage is TRBV4-3 and J usage is TRBJ1-1, with TRBD1 identical over 12 bases. Germline V lookup: CDR1 LGHNA, CDR2 YSLEER. V was clipped by 6 bases and J by 11 bases; unmatched bases: 10. CDR3 size: 14 residues. This chain's CDR3 is CASSDPGQGAGAFF. The CDR3 DNA reads as TGCGCCAGCAGTGACCCGGGACAGGGGGCCGGGGCTTTCTTT.

This clonotype was picked up many times. This sequence joins TRBV20-1 and TRBJ1-2; D is undetermined. CDR3 length: 15 amino acids. V lost 6 bases, J lost 4 bases, and 21 bases lay in between. Germline CDR1 reads DFQATT; CDR2 reads SNEGSKA (reference sequence). CDR3 nucleotide sequence: TGCAGTGCCAACCCCTCGGGAGGGTTGTTCTATGGCTACACCTTC. It specifies CSANPSGGLFYGYTF.

The sample holds many counts of this clonotype. The chain combines TRBV20-1 with TRBJ2-3, with 10 bases lining up with TRBD2. The germline V gene has CDR1 DFQATT and CDR2 SNEGSKA (reference sequence). The CDR3 extends over 12 amino acids. DNA for the CDR3: TGCAGGGGAAGCGGGGGGGCCGATACGCAGTATTTT. It encodes CRGSGGADTQYF.

This clonotype has a handful of counts. The V and J genes are TRBV6-5 and TRBJ1-2; 10 bases map to TRBD1. This CDR3 region has 15 residues. V shed 0 bases, J shed 7 bases, and the junction held 5 bases outside the gene matches. CDR1 is MNHEY and CDR2 is SVGAGI in the germline V gene. In DNA, the CDR3 is TGTGCCAGCAGTTACTCCCGGACAGGGGGGTTTGGCTACACCTTC. Translated, it gives CASSYSRTGGFGYTF.

This clonotype appeared many times. CDR3 sequence: CSPRGLAGENYNEQFF. CDR3 coding DNA: TGCAGTCCCAGGGGACTAGCGGGGGAAAACTACAATGAGCAGTTCTTC. The genes are TRBV20-1 and TRBJ2-1; 14 bases agree with TRBD2. CDR1 is DFQATT, CDR2 SNEGSKA, per germline (reference sequence). The CDR3 runs to 16 residues. The V segment lost 8 bases and the J segment 3 bases; nucleotides outside the gene matches: 9.

Only a few counts were recorded for this clonotype. The chain is built from TRBV20-1 and TRBJ2-2; perhaps TRBD1 as D (6 bases). With 1 base removed from V and 2 bases from J, the gap between germline ends came to 8 bases. Germline V gene lookup returns CDR1 DFQATT and CDR2 SNEGSKA (reference sequence). The CDR3 spans 14 residues. The CDR3 region is CSARVQGNTGELFF. CDR3 DNA: TGCAGTGCTAGAGTACAGGGCAACACCGGGGAGCTGTTTTTT.

In regard to this clonotype: A much larger clone sits a single nucleotide away, making a read error possible. The V and J genes are TRBV20-1 and TRBJ1-1, with D hard to call. The CDR3 contains 13 residues. From germline, CDR1 is DFQATT and CDR2 SNEGSKA (reference sequence). CDR3 protein: CSAPRVSNAEAFF. The CDR3 nucleotides read TGCAGTGCCCCCCGGGTCTCGAACGCTGAAGCTTTCTTT.

In the case of this clonotype: Possible read error: a much larger clone is one base away. The genes are TRBV10-3 and TRBJ1-5, with D perhaps matching TRBD1 (5 bases). In germline, CDR1 is ENHRY, CDR2 SYGVKD. The CDR3 is 15 amino acids. V gave up 0 bases and J gave up 3 bases, with 9 bases separating them. CDR3 sequence (DNA): TGTGCCATCAGTGAGTCGGGGACCAACAATCAGCCCCAGCATTTT. Its protein is CAISESGTNNQPQHF.

The chain couples TRBV5-1 to TRBJ1-5; weak D call: TRBD1 (5 bases). Germline lookup yields CDR1 SGHRS and CDR2 YFSETQ. V gave up 7 bases and J gave up 5 bases, with 13 bases separating them. The CDR3 runs 13 residues. The CDR3 loop reads CASRAREDQPQHF. DNA of the CDR3: TGCGCCAGCCGGGCCAGGGAGGATCAGCCCCAGCATTTT.

This clonotype was recorded many times. V is TRBV12-3 or TRBV12-4 and J is TRBJ2-7; 10 nucleotides agree with TRBD2. The CDR3 runs to 13 residues. With 5 bases clipped from V and 8 bases from J, the junction kept 6 bases outside the gene matches. CDR3 amino acids: CASSPSLAGQQYF. The CDR3 coding sequence is TGTGCCAGCAGTCCCTCACTAGCGGGGCAGCAGTACTTC.

This clonotype has more than one count but fewer than ten. This sequence joins TRBV29-1 and TRBJ2-4; 7 positions agree with TRBD2. This CDR3 is 13 amino acids long. V gave up 3 bases and J gave up 1 base; unmatched junction bases: 0. Germline V gene lookup returns CDR1 SQVTM and CDR2 ANQGSEA. The CDR3 DNA reads as TGCAGCGTTGAGGGGGGGGCCAAAAACATTCAGTACTTC. Encoded protein: CSVEGGAKNIQYF.

In this sample, this clonotype turned up many times. This chain connects TRBV20-1 to TRBJ2-5; D is possibly TRBD1 or TRBD2 (7 bases each). From germline, CDR1 is DFQATT and CDR2 SNEGSKA (reference sequence). V was pared by 3 bases and J by 9 bases, with 23 bases between. The CDR3 length is 15 residues. The CDR3 reads CSASSPRTGRGAQYF. Written as DNA, the CDR3 is TGCAGTGCTAGCTCCCCGAGGACAGGCCGGGGGGCCCAGTACTTC.

This clonotype was seen at least ten times. V and J are TRBV20-1 and TRBJ2-2; D unclear. V was cut by 2 bases and J by 2 bases, with 6 bases left in between. This CDR3 has 13 amino acids. CDR1 and CDR2 (germline): DFQATT, SNEGSKA (reference sequence). The CDR3 bases are TGCAGTGCTAGACCTAGAAACACCGGGGAGCTGTTTTTT. This encodes CSARPRNTGELFF.

This clonotype has just a few counts. V and J are TRBV30 and TRBJ2-7; D is undetermined. Germline V gives CDR1 GTSNPN, CDR2 SVGIG (reference sequence). The length of the CDR3 is 13 residues. Trimming shortened V by 2 bases and J by 12 bases, and 20 bases separated the two germline ends. The CDR3 loop reads CAWSPQAPSRRYF. The CDR3 coding sequence is TGTGCCTGGAGTCCCCAGGCCCCCTCTCGACGGTACTTC.

This clonotype was observed at least ten times. The chain joins TRBV6-1 to TRBJ2-2; 8 bases line up with TRBD1. From germline, CDR1 is MNHNS and CDR2 SASEGT. V gave up 8 bases and J gave up 4 bases; unmatched junction bases: 12. This CDR3 is 16 amino acids long. CDR3 loop: CASHRARTGSTGELFF. CDR3 DNA sequence: TGTGCCAGCCATAGAGCGAGGACAGGGTCCACCGGGGAGCTGTTTTTT.

This clonotype was seen ten or more times. V usage is TRBV12-3 or TRBV12-4 and J usage is TRBJ2-1; the match to TRBD2 covers 13 bases. Germline trimming cut 6 bases from V and 7 bases from J; bases unmatched to any gene: 6. This CDR3 has 15 residues. The CDR3 reads CASSPTSGGVNEQFF. CDR3 sequence (DNA): TGTGCCAGCAGCCCAACTAGCGGGGGGGTAAATGAGCAGTTCTTC.

The table lists this clonotype with many counts. This chain joins TRBV7-2 and TRBJ1-1; D not resolved. V was trimmed by 3 bases and J by 2 bases, leaving 7 bases between them. From germline, CDR1 is SGHTA and CDR2 FQGNSA. CDR3 size: 13 residues. CDR3 bases: TGTGCCAGCAGCTTCGTCAGCAACACTGAAGCTTTCTTT. Translating gives CASSFVSNTEAFF.

Many counts were recorded for this clonotype. The chain has TRBV12-3 or TRBV12-4 and TRBJ2-2; no firm D call. The CDR3 is 13 residues long. The V gene lost 5 bases and the J gene lost 5 bases, with 9 bases spanning the gap. The CDR3 protein is CASSNTDTGELFF. The CDR3 region has the DNA TGTGCCAGCAGTAATACGGATACCGGGGAGCTGTTTTTT.

This clonotype was recorded many times. The chain has TRBV6-1 and TRBJ2-4; the match to TRBD1 covers 9 bases. Germline V gives CDR1 MNHNS, CDR2 SASEGT. This CDR3 has 19 amino acids. Germline trimming cut 4 bases from V and 1 base from J; bases unmatched to any gene: 14. Here the CDR3 reads CASSAQDVHRGHAKNIQYF. CDR3 bases: TGTGCCAGCAGTGCGCAGGACGTCCACAGGGGGCACGCCAAAAACATTCAGTACTTC.

The chain employs TRBV5-1 and TRBJ2-1; possible D gene TRBD1, 6 bases. Trimming pared 0 bases from V and 6 bases from J, leaving 10 bases between. The CDR3 totals 14 residues. Germline V gives CDR1 SGHRS, CDR2 YFSETQ. The CDR3 coding sequence is TGCGCCAGCAGCTTGGAGGACAGAGTCAATGAGCAGTTCTTC. Encoded protein: CASSLEDRVNEQFF.

This clonotype was counted at least ten times. V usage is TRBV12-3 or TRBV12-4 and J usage is TRBJ2-3; TRBD1 matches 10 bases. V gave up 5 bases and J gave up 1 base; unmatched junction bases: 3. This CDR3 contains 15 residues. The DNA for the CDR3 is TGTGCCAGCAGTCCGGACAGGGGGGGCACAGATACGCAGTATTTT. It encodes CASSPDRGGTDTQYF.

This clonotype has at least ten counts. The V and J genes are TRBV12-3 or TRBV12-4 and TRBJ2-7, with D perhaps TRBD1 (5 bases). V gave up 2 bases and J gave up 0 bases, with 8 bases separating them. The length of the CDR3 is 14 residues. The CDR3 DNA sequence: TGTGCCAGCAGTTTACCAGGGTCCTCCTACGAGCAGTACTTC. This translates into CASSLPGSSYEQYF.

The rearrangement uses TRBV12-3 or TRBV12-4 and TRBJ2-3; 10 bases map to TRBD2. The trim removed 3 bases at V and 6 bases at J, leaving 12 bases unmatched. This CDR3 is built from 17 residues. The CDR3 DNA is TGTGCCAGCAGTTTCACAGCGGGGGGGACCTTTTCGGATACGCAGTATTTT. The encoded protein is CASSFTAGGTFSDTQYF.

This clonotype has a handful of counts. The rearrangement links TRBV30 to TRBJ1-6, with D possibly matching TRBD1 (6 bases). Trimming took 5 bases from V and 5 from J, leaving 10 bases between them. Germline loops: CDR1 GTSNPN, CDR2 SVGIG (reference sequence). The length of the CDR3 is 13 residues. The CDR3 is CAWLTGDNSPLHF. CDR3 bases: TGTGCCTGGCTGACAGGTGATAATTCACCCCTCCACTTT.